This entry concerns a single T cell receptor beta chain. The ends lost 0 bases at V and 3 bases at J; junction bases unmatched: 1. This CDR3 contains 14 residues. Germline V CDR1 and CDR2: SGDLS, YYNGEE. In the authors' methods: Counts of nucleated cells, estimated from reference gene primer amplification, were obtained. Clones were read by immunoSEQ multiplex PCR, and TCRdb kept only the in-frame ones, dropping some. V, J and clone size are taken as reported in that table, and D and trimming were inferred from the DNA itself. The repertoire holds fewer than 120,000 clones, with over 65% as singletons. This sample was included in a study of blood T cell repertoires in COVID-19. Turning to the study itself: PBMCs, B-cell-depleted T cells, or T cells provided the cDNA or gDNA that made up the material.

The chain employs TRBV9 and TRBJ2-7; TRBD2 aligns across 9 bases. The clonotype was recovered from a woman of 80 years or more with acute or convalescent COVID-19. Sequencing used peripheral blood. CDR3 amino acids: CASSVGAGGYEQYF. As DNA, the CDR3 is TGTGCCAGCAGCGTAGGAGCGGGAGGCTACGAGCAGTACTTC.